Each of the 3 T cell receptor beta chains below was sequenced from the same sample in a study of T-cell reconstitution after alpha-beta-depleted transplantation in children. The library targeted TCRbeta and was prepared with unique molecular identifiers. TCRdb analysed the PCR reads with MiXCR anew, one entry per CDR3 protein. The sample records fewer than 750,000 distinct CDR3 sequences, 25% to 30% being singletons. Here the sequenced sample was PBMCs, taken before TCRalphabeta/CD19-depleted stem cell transplant. The receptors originated from a boy younger than two with Wiskott-Aldrich syndrome, due to receive a stem cell transplant.

This clonotype came up a few times. The chain employs TRBV11-2 and TRBJ2-5; no reliable D call. The CDR3 extends over 12 amino acids. CDR1 and CDR2 (germline): SGHAT, FQNNGV. Deletions cut 0 bases from V and 7 bases from J, with 6 bases between. CDR3 loop: CASSLEFRTQYF. The CDR3 bases are TGTGCCAGCAGCTTAGAATTCCGGACCCAGTACTTC.

This clonotype was picked up a small number of times. The rearrangement uses TRBV5-1 and TRBJ2-1; TRBD2 aligns across 8 bases. The germline gives CDR1 SGHRS, CDR2 YFSETQ. The CDR3 sequence is 15 residues long. V lost 4 bases and J lost 4; bases outside the gene matches: 7. Written as DNA, the CDR3 is TGCGCCAGCAGCCAGGTTAGCGGGGTTTACAATGAGCAGTTCTTC. Translating gives CASSQVSGVYNEQFF.

The rearrangement joins TRBV5-1 to TRBJ2-3, with 10 bases lining up with TRBD2. This CDR3 region has 15 residues. After removal of 3 bases from V and 2 bases from J, the junction contained 3 bases not matched to a gene. The V gene's germline CDR1 is SGHRS and CDR2 YFSETQ. CDR3 amino acids: CASSYGLADTDTQYF. CDR3 nucleotide sequence: TGCGCCAGCAGCTATGGACTAGCGGACACAGATACGCAGTATTTT. Looking up the rest from reference TRBV5-1 and TRBJ2-3 gives the full variable domain: KAGVTQTPRYLIKTRGQQVTLSCSPISGHRSVSWYQQTPGQGLQFLFEYFSETQRNKGNFPGRFSGRQFSNSRSEMNVSTLELGDSALYLCASSYGLADTDTQYFGPGTRLTVL.